The rows below give T cell receptor beta chains drawn from one sample of a study of blood T cell repertoires in COVID-19. The table came from immunoSEQ multiplex PCR; TCRdb's copy has only in-frame clones and leaves some out. The repertoire holds about 150,000 clones, with 85% to 90% as singletons. Input material: peripheral blood. The source of these receptors is a man aged 60 to 75 with active or convalescent COVID-19. Both conserved end residues are part of each CDR3. D genes are given only for firm matches. The size field is filled for only some rows; it gives once, few, many or a size class.

>-|TRBJ2-7|13|TRBV10-3|-
TGTGCCATCAGGGCTAGCGAGGAGAACGAGCAGTACTTC
CAIRASEENEQYF
>-|TRBJ1-5|16|TRBV28|-
TGTGCCAGCAGTTTATTGGCAGGGCCCAGCAATCAGCCCCAGCATTTT
CASSLLAGPSNQPQHF
>-|TRBJ2-5|16|TRBV6-1|-
TGTGCCAGCAGTGGACGAGGACTTCCCCGGGGAGAGACCCAGTACTTC
CASSGRGLPRGETQYF
>-|TRBJ1-2|13|TRBV27|-
TGTGCCAGCAGCCTTACAGGGCCCTATGGCTACACCTTC
CASSLTGPYGYTF
>-|TRBJ1-3|15|TRBV7-2|TRBD1
TGTGCCAGCAGCTTTAGGACAGGGGGGGGAAACACCATATATTTT
CASSFRTGGGNTIYF
>-|TRBJ1-2|13|TRBV2|-
TGTGCCAGCAGGGGAGGTTGGGGCTATGGCTACACCTTC
CASRGGWGYGYTF
>once|TRBJ1-1|15|TRBV7-2|-
TGTGCCAGCAGCGACTACAGGGCCATGAACACTGAAGCTTTCTTT
CASSDYRAMNTEAFF
>-|TRBJ2-1|13|TRBV7-2|-
TGTGCCAGCAGCTCCGCTAATCGGGGTGAGCAGTTCTTC
CASSSANRGEQFF
>-|TRBJ2-3|15|TRBV2|TRBD2
TGTGCCAGCAGCCTTCAACTAGCGGGAGCCGATACGCAGTATTTT
CASSLQLAGADTQYF
>-|TRBJ1-2|15|TRBV5-1|TRBD1
TGCGCCAGCAGCCCCGAGGGGGCAGGGGACTATGGCTACACCTTC
CASSPEGAGDYGYTF
>-|TRBJ2-1|18|TRBV29-1|-
TGCAGCGTGAGAGGGTTAGGGAGCCGCGGGTTCGCCCCCAGTGAGCAGTTCTTC
CSVRGLGSRGFAPSEQFF
>-|TRBJ2-3|16|TRBV24-1|-
TGTGCCACCAGTGAGGACACAAGTTCTGGCACAGATACGCAGTATTTT
CATSEDTSSGTDTQYF
>-|TRBJ1-2|16|TRBV28|TRBD1
TGTGCCAGCAGTTTATCCCGGGACAGGGGGGACTATGGCTACACCTTC
CASSLSRDRGDYGYTF
>-|TRBJ2-6|15|TRBV7-2|-
TGTGCCAGCAGCTCAAGAGACTCTGGGGCCAACGTCCTGACTTTC
CASSSRDSGANVLTF
>-|TRBJ1-6|14|TRBV19|-
TGTGCCAGTAGTATCCAGGGCGTAAGGTCGCCCCTCCACTTT
CASSIQGVRSPLHF
>-|TRBJ2-2|15|TRBV9|TRBD2
TGTGCCAGCAGCGTCGGGGGGGTGGCAACCGGGGAGCTGTTTTTT
CASSVGGVATGELFF
>few|TRBJ1-5|14|TRBV30|TRBD1
TGTGCCTTCCACGGACAGGGCCGGGATCAGCCCCAGCATTTT
CAFHGQGRDQPQHF
>-|TRBJ1-2|15|TRBV2|TRBD1
TGTGCCAGCAGTGAAGAGAGCAGGGGGCAGTATGGCTACACCTTC
CASSEESRGQYGYTF
>once|TRBJ1-1|14|TRBV28|-
TGTGCCAGCACCTTGGAGGGGCGAGGCACTGAAGCTTTCTTT
CASTLEGRGTEAFF
>few|TRBJ2-7|16|TRBV5-6|-
TGTGCCAGCAGCGCCTGGGGGGTCGGCAGTTCCTACGAGCAGTACTTC
CASSAWGVGSSYEQYF
>-|TRBJ2-5|14|TRBV6-5|TRBD2
TGTGCCAGCAGTCTGACTAGCGGCCAAGAGACCCAGTACTTC
CASSLTSGQETQYF
>-|TRBJ1-1|15|TRBV28|-
TGTGCCAGCAGTCCCCCTGGGGGGTATGGAACTGAAGCTTTCTTT
CASSPPGGYGTEAFF
>-|TRBJ2-7|15|TRBV6-6|TRBD1
TGTGCCAGCAGTAACCTAGACAGGGGCCCCTACGAGCAGTACTTC
CASSNLDRGPYEQYF
>-|TRBJ2-2|17|TRBV4-2|TRBD2
TGTGCCAGCAGCCAATATATAGCGGGGGGAAACACCGGGGAGCTGTTTTTT
CASSQYIAGGNTGELFF
>-|TRBJ1-3|17|TRBV19|TRBD1
TGTGCCAGTAGCTCGACGACAGGGGACAGCTCTGGAAACACCATATATTTT
CASSSTTGDSSGNTIYF
>-|TRBJ2-5|15|TRBV10-3|-
TGTGCCATCAGGCCCGGGGTGTCGAGTGGAGAGACCCAGTACTTC
CAIRPGVSSGETQYF
>-|TRBJ1-5|15|TRBV7-9|-
TGTGCCAGCAGCTACTCGGGGACTGGGCGGCAGCCCCAGCATTTT
CASSYSGTGRQPQHF
>-|TRBJ2-3|13|TRBV12-3/TRBV12-4|-
TGTGCCAGCAGTCCCCCCCCTTCAGATACGCAGTATTTT
CASSPPPSDTQYF
>-|TRBJ1-2|16|TRBV24-1|-
TGTGCCACCAGTGACGGGACGGTGGGTGGGGAGGATGGCTACACCTTC
CATSDGTVGGEDGYTF
>-|TRBJ1-3|16|TRBV4-1|-
TGCGCCAGCAGCCAAGTTGGCAGGGGCTCTGGAAACACCATATATTTT
CASSQVGRGSGNTIYF
>-|TRBJ2-7|12|TRBV5-1|-
TGCGCCAGCAGCCCGGCGGGGTACGAGCAGTACTTC
CASSPAGYEQYF
>few|TRBJ2-1|17|TRBV7-3|TRBD2
TGTGCCAGCAGCTTAACCAGCGGGGCTAGCTCCTACAATGAGCAGTTCTTC
CASSLTSGASSYNEQFF
>few|TRBJ2-1|16|TRBV5-4|-
TGTGCCAGCAGCCAGGCCCGAGTGGGGCTCAGCTATGAGCAGTTCTTC
CASSQARVGLSYEQFF
>once|TRBJ1-5|16|TRBV18|TRBD1
TGTGCCAGCTCACCACTCCGACAGGGGGAAAATCAGCCCCAGCATTTT
CASSPLRQGENQPQHF
>once|TRBJ2-1|16|TRBV6-5|TRBD2
TGTGCCAGCAGTTCCATAGCTAGCGGCACCTACAATGAGCAGTTCTTC
CASSSIASGTYNEQFF